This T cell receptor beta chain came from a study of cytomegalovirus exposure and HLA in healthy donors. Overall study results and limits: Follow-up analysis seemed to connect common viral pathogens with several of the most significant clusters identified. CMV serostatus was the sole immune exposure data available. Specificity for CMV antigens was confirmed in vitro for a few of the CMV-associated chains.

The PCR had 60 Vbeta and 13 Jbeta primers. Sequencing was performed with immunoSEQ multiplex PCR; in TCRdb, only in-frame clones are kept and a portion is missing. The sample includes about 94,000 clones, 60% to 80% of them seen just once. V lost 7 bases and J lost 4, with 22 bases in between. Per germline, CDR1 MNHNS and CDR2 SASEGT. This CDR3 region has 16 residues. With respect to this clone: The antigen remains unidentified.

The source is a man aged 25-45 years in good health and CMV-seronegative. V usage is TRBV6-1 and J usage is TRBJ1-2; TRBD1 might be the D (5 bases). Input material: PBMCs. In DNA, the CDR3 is TGTGCCAGCAATGACCTTCCCGGTAGGGGCTCCTATGGCTACACCTTC. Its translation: CASNDLPGRGSYGYTF.